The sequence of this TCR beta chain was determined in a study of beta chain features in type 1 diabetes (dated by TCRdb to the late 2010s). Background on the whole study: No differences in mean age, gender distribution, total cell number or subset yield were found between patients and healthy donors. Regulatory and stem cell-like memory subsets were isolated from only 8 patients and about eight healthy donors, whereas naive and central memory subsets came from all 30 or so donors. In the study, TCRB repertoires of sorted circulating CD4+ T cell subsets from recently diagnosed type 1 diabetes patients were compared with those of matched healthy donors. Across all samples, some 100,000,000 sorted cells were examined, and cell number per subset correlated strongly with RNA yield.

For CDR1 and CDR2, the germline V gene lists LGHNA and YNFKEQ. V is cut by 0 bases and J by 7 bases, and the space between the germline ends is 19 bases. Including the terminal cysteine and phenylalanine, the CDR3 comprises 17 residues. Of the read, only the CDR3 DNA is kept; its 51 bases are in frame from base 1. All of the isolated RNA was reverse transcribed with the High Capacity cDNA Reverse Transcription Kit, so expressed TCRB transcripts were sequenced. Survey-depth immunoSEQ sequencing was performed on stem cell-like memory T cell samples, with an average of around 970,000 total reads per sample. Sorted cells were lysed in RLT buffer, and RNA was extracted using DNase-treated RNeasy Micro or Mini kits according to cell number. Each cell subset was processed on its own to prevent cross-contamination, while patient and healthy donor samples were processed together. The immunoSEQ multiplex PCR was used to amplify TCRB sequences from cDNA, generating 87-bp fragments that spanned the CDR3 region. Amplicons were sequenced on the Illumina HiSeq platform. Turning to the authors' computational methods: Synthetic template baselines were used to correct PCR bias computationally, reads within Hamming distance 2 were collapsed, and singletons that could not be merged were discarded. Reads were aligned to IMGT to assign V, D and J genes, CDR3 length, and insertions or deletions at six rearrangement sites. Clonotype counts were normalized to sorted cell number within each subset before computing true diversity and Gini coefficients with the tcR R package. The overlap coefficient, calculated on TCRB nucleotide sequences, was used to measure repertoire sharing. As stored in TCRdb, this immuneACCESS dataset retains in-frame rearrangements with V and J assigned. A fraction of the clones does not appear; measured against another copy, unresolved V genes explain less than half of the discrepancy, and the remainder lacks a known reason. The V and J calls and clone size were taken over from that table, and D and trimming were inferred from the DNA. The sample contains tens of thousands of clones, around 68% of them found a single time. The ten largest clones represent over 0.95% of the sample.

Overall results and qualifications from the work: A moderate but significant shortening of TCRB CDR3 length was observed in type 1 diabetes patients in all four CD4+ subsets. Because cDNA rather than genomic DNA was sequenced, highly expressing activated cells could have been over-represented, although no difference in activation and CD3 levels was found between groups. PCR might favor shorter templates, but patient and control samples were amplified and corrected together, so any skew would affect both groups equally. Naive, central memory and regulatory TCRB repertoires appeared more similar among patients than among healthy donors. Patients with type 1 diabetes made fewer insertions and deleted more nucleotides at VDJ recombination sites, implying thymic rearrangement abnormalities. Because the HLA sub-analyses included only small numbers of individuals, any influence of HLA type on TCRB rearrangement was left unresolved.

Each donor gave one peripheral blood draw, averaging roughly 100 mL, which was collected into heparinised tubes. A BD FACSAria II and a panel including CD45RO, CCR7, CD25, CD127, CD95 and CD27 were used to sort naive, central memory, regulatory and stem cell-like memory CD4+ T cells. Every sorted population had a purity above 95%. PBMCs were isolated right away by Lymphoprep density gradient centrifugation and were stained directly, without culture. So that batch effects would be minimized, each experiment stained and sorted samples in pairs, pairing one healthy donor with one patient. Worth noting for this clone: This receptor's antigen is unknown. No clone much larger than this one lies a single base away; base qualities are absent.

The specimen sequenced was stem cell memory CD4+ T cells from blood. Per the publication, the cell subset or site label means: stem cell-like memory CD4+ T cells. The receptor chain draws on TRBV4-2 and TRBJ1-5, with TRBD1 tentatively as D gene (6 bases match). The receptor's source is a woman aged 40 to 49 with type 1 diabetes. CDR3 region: CASSQDPAGGRGQPQHF. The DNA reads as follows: TGTGCCAGCAGCCAAGATCCGGCGGGGGGTAGGGGGCAGCCCCAGCATTTT.